A selection of T cell receptor beta chains follows, all from one sample in a study of breast tumors, draining lymph nodes, adjacent tissues. TCRdb passed the multiplex PCR reads through MiXCR, listing each CDR3 protein once. Counted here are 150,000 to 200,000 distinct CDR3 sequences, around a third occurring once; the ten biggest clones make up 3.5% to 4.5%. The sequencing input was axillary lymph node tissue. These receptor sequences come from a female donor with breast cancer. Some clones in this sample may be carry-over from other donors' samples. Each CDR3 is given with its conserved first and last residue. D genes are given only for firm matches. Only some rows state a clone size, as once, few, many or a class for expanded clones.

clone_size j_call v_call d_call cdr3_aa cdr3_nt
many TRBJ2-3 TRBV7-2 . CASSTPLKANTDTQYF TGTGCCAGCAGTACACCATTAAAGGCCAATACAGATACGCAGTATTTT
. TRBJ2-3 TRBV10-2 . CASSDPSDTQYF TGCGCCAGCAGTGATCCATCAGATACGCAGTATTTT
. TRBJ1-5 TRBV20-1 . CSARTGGHHTNQPQHF TGCAGTGCTAGGACGGGGGGACATCATACCAATCAGCCCCAGCATTTT
many TRBJ2-1 TRBV4-2 . CASSQELYNEQFF TGTGCCAGCAGCCAAGAACTCTACAATGAGCAGTTCTTC
many TRBJ2-1 TRBV7-3 TRBD1 CASSLDRGNNEQFF TGTGCCAGCAGCTTGGACAGGGGTAACAATGAGCAGTTCTTC
few TRBJ2-3 TRBV6-5 TRBD2 CASSYSPGTSIGTQYF TGTGCCAGCAGTTACTCCCCCGGGACTAGCATCGGTACGCAGTATTTT
. TRBJ2-1 TRBV7-3 TRBD2 CASSYGVVAGGPREQFF TGTGCCAGCAGCTATGGAGTGGTAGCGGGAGGGCCGCGTGAGCAGTTCTTC
many TRBJ2-3 TRBV29-1 TRBD2 CSVAGSSGTQGFNTQYF TGCAGCGTTGCGGGATCTAGCGGGACCCAGGGATTCAATACGCAGTATTTT
many TRBJ2-7 TRBV20-1 TRBD1 CSARGQGASYEQYF TGCAGTGCTAGAGGACAGGGAGCCTCCTACGAGCAGTACTTC
medium-sized TRBJ2-2 TRBV9 . CASSANDLAGELFF TGTGCCAGCAGCGCTAATGATTTAGCCGGGGAGCTGTTTTTT
many TRBJ2-1 TRBV12-3/TRBV12-4 TRBD2 CASSSRVTSANYNEQFF TGTGCCAGCAGTTCTAGGGTAACTAGCGCGAATTACAATGAGCAGTTCTTC
. TRBJ2-3 TRBV2 . CASSGRGDSLWDEQYF TGTGCCAGCAGTGGCAGGGGGGACTCCCTGTGGGATGAGCAGTATTTT
many TRBJ1-2 TRBV6-6 . CASKAGAAWYGYTF TGTGCCAGCAAGGCAGGGGCTGCTTGGTATGGCTACACCTTC
many TRBJ2-1 TRBV20-1 TRBD2 CSATRPSGRGHEQFF TGCAGTGCGACCCGGCCTAGCGGGAGGGGTCATGAGCAGTTCTTC
many TRBJ1-2 TRBV7-9 . CASSLMVGGNYGYTF TGTGCCAGCAGCTTAATGGTGGGGGGTAACTATGGCTACACCTTC
many TRBJ2-7 TRBV7-2 . CASSFSGTLTYEQYF TGTGCCAGCAGCTTTTCCGGGACACTAACCTACGAGCAGTACTTC
many TRBJ2-1 TRBV19 . CASSIESGGARRNEQFF TGTGCCAGTAGTATAGAAAGCGGAGGGGCTCGGCGAAATGAGCAGTTCTTC
many TRBJ2-3 TRBV7-9 . CASSPTAHTDTQYF TGTGCCAGCAGCCCGACAGCCCACACAGATACGCAGTATTTT
many TRBJ2-1 TRBV4-1 . CASSQVGGSGMGEQFF TGCGCCAGCAGCCAAGTGGGGGGATCCGGTATGGGTGAGCAGTTCTTC
. TRBJ2-6 TRBV5-1 . CASSKQTF TGCGCCAGCAGCAAACAGACTTTC
. TRBJ1-5 TRBV6-1 . CASSEATAAQHF TGTGCCAGCAGTGAAGCTACAGCGGCCCAGCATTTT
once TRBJ1-2 TRBV15 . CATSSLGHRDNYGYTF TGTGCCACCAGCAGCTTGGGCCATAGGGATAACTATGGCTACACCTTC
many TRBJ2-7 TRBV18 TRBD1 CASSPRGDRGLEQYF TGTGCCAGCTCACCACGGGGGGACAGGGGGCTGGAGCAGTACTTC
. TRBJ2-1 TRBV9 TRBD2 CASSHRTRVNEQFF TGTGCCAGCAGCCACCGGACTAGGGTGAATGAGCAGTTCTTC
many TRBJ2-3 TRBV20-1 . CSAREPGTFITLPTQYF TGCAGTGCTAGAGAACCCGGGACCTTCATCACCCTTCCTACGCAGTATTTT
. TRBJ1-2 TRBV25-1 TRBD1 CASAPLDREEGYTF TGTGCCAGCGCCCCATTGGACAGGGAGGAGGGCTACACCTTC
many TRBJ2-3 TRBV4-2 . CASSPNSVTSTDTQYF TGTGCCAGCTCACCCAATAGCGTAACTAGCACAGATACGCAGTATTTT